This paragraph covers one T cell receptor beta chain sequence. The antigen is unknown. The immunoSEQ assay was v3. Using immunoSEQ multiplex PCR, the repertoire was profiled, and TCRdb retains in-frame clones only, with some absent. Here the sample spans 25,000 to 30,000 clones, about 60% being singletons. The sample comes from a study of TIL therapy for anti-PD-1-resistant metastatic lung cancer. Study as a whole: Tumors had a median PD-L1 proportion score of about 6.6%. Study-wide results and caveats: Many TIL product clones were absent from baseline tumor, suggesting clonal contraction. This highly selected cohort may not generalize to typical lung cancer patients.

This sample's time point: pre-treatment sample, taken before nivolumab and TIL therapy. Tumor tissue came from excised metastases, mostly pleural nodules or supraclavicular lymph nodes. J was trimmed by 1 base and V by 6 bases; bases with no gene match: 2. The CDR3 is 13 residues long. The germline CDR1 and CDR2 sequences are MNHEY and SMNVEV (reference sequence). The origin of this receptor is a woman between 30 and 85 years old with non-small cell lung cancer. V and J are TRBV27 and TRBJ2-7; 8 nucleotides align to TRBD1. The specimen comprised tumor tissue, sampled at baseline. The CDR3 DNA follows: TGTGCCAGCAGCTGGGACAGGTCCTACGAGCAGTACTTC. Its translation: CASSWDRSYEQYF.